This entry lists 22 T cell receptor beta chains sequenced from one sample in a study of cytomegalovirus exposure and HLA in healthy donors. The PCR ran on 60 Vbeta and 13 Jbeta primers. This table comes from immunoSEQ multiplex PCR, and its TCRdb copy is limited to in-frame clones, with some not included. The sample lists around 210,000 clones, roughly 81% seen once, with roughly 0.22% in the top ten. The sequencing sample was made of PBMCs. Every receptor here comes from a girl aged 2 to 10 in good health and CMV-seronegative.

Comments on this clone: Sequence at one end of the junction differs from germline and may be a read error. The chain links TRBV7-9 to TRBJ1-2; D unclear. Per germline, CDR1 SEHNR and CDR2 FQNEAQ (reference sequence). CDR3 length: 13 residues. The CDR3 spells CSSTIDGVGGYTF. The CDR3 DNA is TGTTCCAGCACCATTGACGGGGTAGGAGGCTACACCTTC.

Here the CDR3 reads CASSAPGYEQYF. The CDR3 DNA reads TGTGCCAGCAGTGCCCCAGGGTACGAGCAGTACTTC. J is TRBJ2-7 and V is TRBV27, with a tentative D call TRBD1 (5 bases). Trimming removed 5 bases at V and 4 bases at J, with 9 bases between. In germline, CDR1 is MNHEY, CDR2 SMNVEV (reference sequence). CDR3 size: 12 residues.

This clone was counted once. The chain combines TRBV19 with TRBJ1-4; D is unclear. The CDR3 consists of 14 residues. The germline V gene has CDR1 LNHDA and CDR2 SQIVND (reference sequence). Trimming took off 7 bases at V and 1 base at J, with 10 bases between the two ends. The CDR3 loop reads CASKPGLTNEKLFF. DNA of the CDR3: TGTGCCAGTAAGCCGGGGTTAACTAATGAAAAACTGTTTTTT.

The V call is TRBV5-1, the J call TRBJ2-1; D gene unclear. CDR3 length equals 11 residues. Between the trimmed V and J ends, which lost 4 bases and 7 bases, there was a span of 6 bases. Germline CDR1 SGHRS, CDR2 YFSETQ. This chain's CDR3 is CASSPSNEQFF. As DNA, the CDR3 is TGCGCCAGCAGCCCTAGTAATGAGCAGTTCTTC.

The rearrangement joins TRBV5-4 to TRBJ2-1; TRBD2 matches 8 bases. In germline, CDR1 is SGHNT, CDR2 YYREEE (reference sequence). The CDR3 consists of 15 residues. J lost 8 bases, V lost 1 base, and 8 bases had no gene match. CDR3 in DNA: TGTGCCAGCAGCTTGTCCAGCGGGAGTTTGGATGAGCAGTTCTTC. Protein product: CASSLSSGSLDEQFF.

The chain employs TRBV7-9 and TRBJ2-1; possible D gene TRBD1, 6 bases. The CDR3 has 14 residues. Germline V gene lookup returns CDR1 SEHNR and CDR2 FQNEAQ (reference sequence). With 5 bases removed from V and 4 bases from J, the gap between germline ends came to 12 bases. The CDR3 bases are TGTGCCAGCAGCCCGACAGGCAGATACAATGAGCAGTTCTTC. Its protein product is CASSPTGRYNEQFF.

V usage is TRBV5-1 and J usage is TRBJ2-1; 7 bases align to TRBD2. Germline V lookup: CDR1 SGHRS, CDR2 YFSETQ. The CDR3 is 17 amino acids. With V trimmed by 0 bases and J by 0 bases, 6 bases remained unmatched. CDR3 DNA sequence: TGCGCCAGCAGCTTGGCCGTAGCGGGTCCCTCCTACAATGAGCAGTTCTTC. Protein product: CASSLAVAGPSYNEQFF. The full variable domain, its missing parts supplied by reference TRBV5-1 and TRBJ2-1, is KAGVTQTPRYLIKTRGQQVTLSCSPISGHRSVSWYQQTPGQGLQFLFEYFSETQRNKGNFPGRFSGRQFSNSRSEMNVSTLELGDSALYLCASSLAVAGPSYNEQFFGPGTRLTVL.

CDR3 protein: CAWSVNRGGTYEQYF. Written as DNA, the CDR3 is TGTGCCTGGAGTGTAAACAGGGGAGGTACCTACGAGCAGTACTTC. The chain joins TRBV30 to TRBJ2-7, with TRBD1 as a possible D gene (7 bases). In germline, CDR1 is GTSNPN, CDR2 SVGIG (reference sequence). The germline V and J ends were trimmed by 0 bases and 2 bases, with 14 bases remaining between them. The CDR3 consists of 15 residues.

The gene calls are TRBV5-1 and TRBJ2-7; the D gene is possibly TRBD1 (6 bases). The V and J ends lost 7 bases and 2 bases respectively, with 13 bases between them. Per the germline V gene, CDR1 is SGHRS and CDR2 is YFSETQ. The CDR3 spans 13 residues. The CDR3 region is CASGKTGPYEQYF. CDR3 bases: TGCGCCAGCGGGAAGACAGGTCCCTACGAGCAGTACTTC.

The chain combines TRBV7-9 with TRBJ1-2; 8 nucleotides align to TRBD1. Germline V gives CDR1 SEHNR, CDR2 FQNEAQ (reference sequence). The CDR3 loop spans 15 amino acids. J gave up 6 bases and V 1 base, and 7 bases lay outside the gene matches. The CDR3 sequence is CASSLVEDRENGYTF. As DNA, the CDR3 is TGTGCCAGCAGCTTAGTTGAGGACAGGGAAAATGGCTACACCTTC. The entire variable domain, with the rest obtained from reference TRBV7-9 and TRBJ1-2, is as follows: DTGVSQNPRHKITKRGQNVTFRCDPISEHNRLYWYRQTLGQGPEFLTYFQNEAQLEKSRLLSDRFSAERPKGSFSTLEIQRTEQGDSAMYLCASSLVEDRENGYTFGSGTRLTVV.

This chain's CDR3 is CAWSVFGTGLDTQYF. The CDR3 nucleotides are TGTGCCTGGAGTGTATTCGGGACAGGGTTGGATACGCAGTATTTT. The chain joins TRBV30 to TRBJ2-3, with 9 bases identical to TRBD1. With V trimmed by 0 bases and J by 6 bases, 7 bases remained unmatched. The CDR3 is 15 amino acids. Germline V lookup: CDR1 GTSNPN, CDR2 SVGIG (reference sequence). Using reference TRBV30 and TRBJ2-3 for the parts outside the CDR3, the full variable domain is SQTIHQWPATLVQPVGSPLSLECTVEGTSNPNLYWYRQAAGRGLQLLFYSVGIGQISSEVPQNLSASRPQDRQFILSSKKLLLSDSGFYLCAWSVFGTGLDTQYFGPGTRLTVL.

This clone was seen only a few times. As DNA, the CDR3 is TGTGCCAGCAGTTCTAGCGGGGTCTATGAGCAGTTCTTC. Amino acid sequence: CASSSSGVYEQFF. The rearrangement joins TRBV11-3 to TRBJ2-1; 9 bases align to TRBD2. Germline V gene sequence: CDR1 SGHNT, CDR2 YENEEA. Trimming at V came to 6 bases and at J to 8 bases, leaving 5 bases not matched to a gene. The CDR3 covers 13 residues.

The gene calls are TRBV4-1 and TRBJ2-7; D is perhaps TRBD2 (7 bases). Between the trimmed V and J ends, which lost 1 base and 6 bases, there was a span of 13 bases. CDR3 length: 14 amino acids. Germline CDR1 and CDR2: MGHRA and YSYEKL. The CDR3 protein is CASSQVRGQLEQYF. The CDR3 region has the DNA TGCGCCAGCAGCCAAGTGCGGGGGCAACTCGAGCAGTACTTC.

This chain links TRBV4-1 with TRBJ1-2, with D possibly matching TRBD1 (5 bases). Trimming stripped 0 bases from V and 4 bases from J, with 15 bases between. This CDR3 region has 16 residues. CDR1 is MGHRA, CDR2 YSYEKL, per germline. Here the CDR3 reads CASSQDGLRGGYGYTF. As DNA, the CDR3 is TGCGCCAGCAGCCAAGACGGGCTAAGGGGAGGCTATGGCTACACCTTC.

The chain employs TRBV27 and TRBJ2-1; D not certain. CDR1 is MNHEY and CDR2 is SMNVEV in the germline V gene (reference sequence). The CDR3 loop spans 14 amino acids. Trimming took 7 bases from V and 5 from J, leaving 15 bases between them. In nucleotides, the CDR3 is TGTGCCAGCAAGCCCCCCTCCAGCGACAATGAGCAGTTCTTC. It yields the protein CASKPPSSDNEQFF.

The chain recombines TRBV7-9 with TRBJ2-7; TRBD2 is a possible D gene (6 bases). The V end lost 2 bases, the J end lost 7 bases, and 21 bases lay between the germline ends. CDR1 SEHNR and CDR2 FQNEAQ come from the germline V gene (reference sequence). CDR3 length: 16 amino acids. The CDR3 spells CASSLFSAGPLGEQYF. The CDR3 coding sequence is TGTGCCAGCAGCTTATTCTCGGCGGGGCCATTAGGGGAGCAGTACTTC.

The V call is TRBV6-1, the J call TRBJ1-2, with a possible D match to TRBD1 (6 bases). The CDR3 is made up of 14 amino acids. CDR1 is MNHNS and CDR2 is SASEGT in the germline V gene. Trimming shortened V by 6 bases and J by 5 bases, and 16 bases separated the two germline ends. The CDR3 sequence: CASRRTQGWYGYTF. For the CDR3, the DNA is TGTGCCAGCAGGAGGACCCAGGGGTGGTATGGCTACACCTTC.

The V gene is TRBV11-2, the J gene TRBJ2-7; 9 bases are a match to TRBD2. V gave up 1 base and J gave up 2 bases; unmatched junction bases: 3. The germline CDR1 and CDR2 sequences are SGHAT and FQNNGV. The CDR3 runs to 15 residues. CDR3 amino acids: CASSLGSGGPYEQYF. CDR3 bases: TGTGCCAGCAGCTTAGGAAGCGGGGGGCCCTACGAGCAGTACTTC.

The chain joins TRBV6-5 to TRBJ2-7, with a possible D match to TRBD1 (6 bases). This CDR3 is built from 14 residues. The germline V and J ends were trimmed by 2 bases and 7 bases, with 15 bases remaining between them. Germline V gives CDR1 MNHEY, CDR2 SVGAGI. In nucleotides, the CDR3 is TGTGCCAGCAGTTACGGTTGGGGGCGTGGGGAGCAGTACTTC. It yields the protein CASSYGWGRGEQYF.

V gene TRBV4-1 combines with J gene TRBJ2-3; perhaps TRBD2 as D (5 bases). Germline V gene lookup returns CDR1 MGHRA and CDR2 YSYEKL. V shed 4 bases and J shed 2 bases, with 16 bases lying between them. There are 16 residues in the CDR3. CDR3 sequence reads: CASSPAAGIPTDTQYF. The DNA for the CDR3 is TGCGCCAGCAGCCCAGCGGCCGGAATACCCACAGATACGCAGTATTTT.

The chain uses TRBV4-1 and TRBJ2-2; TRBD2 is a possible D gene (6 bases). With 0 bases removed from V and 7 bases from J, the gap between germline ends came to 12 bases. The CDR3 covers 15 residues. Germline CDR1 MGHRA, CDR2 YSYEKL. The CDR3 DNA follows: TGCGCCAGCAGCCAAGAAGACCGGGAGCACGGGGAGCTGTTTTTT. Translation: CASSQEDREHGELFF.

The chain combines TRBV6-5 with TRBJ2-3, with D maybe TRBD1 (6 bases). Trimming cost V 0 bases and J 1 base, with 11 bases left between them. This CDR3 spans 16 amino acids. Germline values: CDR1 MNHEY, CDR2 SVGAGI. For the CDR3, the DNA is TGTGCCAGCAGTTACTCGGGGGCCGGGGGCACAGATACGCAGTATTTT. The encoded protein is CASSYSGAGGTDTQYF.